This TCR beta chain was identified during a study of blood T cell repertoires in COVID-19. The wider study: Samples taken during acute and convalescent COVID-19 were collected in the United States, Italy and Spain. T cells, B-cell-depleted T cells, or PBMCs provided the cDNA or gDNA that served as material.

The germline V gene encodes CDR1 MNHEY and CDR2 SMNVEV (reference sequence). This CDR3 has 15 residues. Original analysis: Estimation of nucleated cell counts relied on the amplification of reference gene primers. Measured with immunoSEQ multiplex PCR; TCRdb has only the in-frame clones, and not every one. Clonal size and the V and J genes are those of that table, whereas D and trimming came from the DNA. The sample has fewer than 350,000 clones; 80% to 85% are singletons. The genes are TRBV27 and TRBJ2-6; 8 positions agree with TRBD2. Sequenced material: peripheral blood. The sequence derives from a woman aged 60 to 75 with active or convalescent COVID-19. The CDR3 reads CSNSGGYSGANVLTF. CDR3 nucleotide sequence: TGTAGCAACTCGGGGGGGTATTCTGGGGCCAACGTCCTGACTTTC.